The 9 T cell receptor beta chains listed next were all sequenced from one sample in a study of blood T cell repertoires in COVID-19. Sequenced by immunoSEQ multiplex PCR; TCRdb stores in-frame clones only, minus some. The sample includes 45,000 or so clones, about 80% of them seen just once. Sample: peripheral blood. These receptors originate from a man between 65 and 85 years old with acute or convalescent COVID-19.

This clone has a single count. The V and J genes are TRBV11-3 and TRBJ2-1; the D gene is possibly TRBD2 (7 bases). Germline V gene sequence: CDR1 SGHNT, CDR2 YENEEA. Trimming left V 1 base short and J 10 bases short, with 14 bases between. The CDR3 has 14 residues. CDR3 region: CASSLGPRGAEQFF. For the CDR3, the DNA is TGTGCCAGCAGCTTAGGGCCCCGGGGGGCGGAGCAGTTCTTC.

The rearrangement joins TRBV12-3 or TRBV12-4 to TRBJ1-2; D remains ambiguous. This CDR3 spans 12 amino acids. Trimming stripped 4 bases from V and 9 bases from J, with 12 bases between. CDR3 amino acids: CASSSEGSSYTF. The CDR3 coding sequence is TGTGCCAGCAGTTCCGAGGGCAGTAGCTACACCTTC.

This chain joins TRBV15 and TRBJ1-5, with D maybe TRBD1 (5 bases). V lost 0 bases, J lost 2 bases, and 14 bases lay in between. From germline, CDR1 is LNHNV and CDR2 YYDKDF (reference sequence). This CDR3 spans 17 amino acids. Here the CDR3 reads CATSRDHRGGGNQPQHF. Written as DNA, the CDR3 is TGTGCCACCAGCAGAGATCATCGAGGAGGGGGCAATCAGCCCCAGCATTTT.

The V call is TRBV7-2, the J call TRBJ2-2; 15 bases agree with TRBD2. The V gene end was trimmed by 4 bases and the J gene end by 7 bases; junction bases not matched to a gene: 10. Germline assignment: CDR1 SGHTA and CDR2 FQGNSA. The CDR3 has 18 residues. Here the CDR3 reads CASSSPGLAGGSGGELFF. Written as DNA, the CDR3 is TGTGCCAGCAGCTCGCCGGGACTAGCGGGGGGATCGGGCGGGGAGCTGTTTTTT.

This clone occurred a few times. The chain joins TRBV9 to TRBJ1-1; D unclear. CDR3 size: 13 residues. V was pared by 4 bases and J by 4 bases, with 11 bases between. Looked up from germline, CDR1 is SGDLS and CDR2 is YYNGEE. CDR3 protein: CASSPSSFTEAFF. In DNA form, the CDR3 reads TGTGCCAGCAGCCCCTCCTCGTTCACTGAAGCTTTCTTT.

The rearrangement links TRBV5-1 to TRBJ1-2; no clear D. Per the germline V gene, CDR1 is SGHRS and CDR2 is YFSETQ. Trimming shortened V by 0 bases and J by 8 bases, and 8 bases separated the two germline ends. The CDR3 is made up of 12 amino acids. CDR3 in amino acids: CASSLDVYGYTF. The DNA for the CDR3 is TGCGCCAGCAGCTTGGATGTCTACGGCTACACCTTC.

This clone has a single count. The chain couples TRBV7-2 to TRBJ2-3; D might be TRBD2 (6 bases). Germline-derived CDR1 and CDR2 are SGHTA and FQGNSA. Trimming pared 3 bases from V and 2 bases from J, leaving 15 bases between. This CDR3 has 16 residues. CDR3: CASSFRGDSPTDTQYF. In DNA form, the CDR3 reads TGTGCCAGCAGCTTCCGCGGGGATTCCCCCACAGATACGCAGTATTTT.

This chain connects TRBV6-2 or TRBV6-3 to TRBJ2-1, with D perhaps matching TRBD2 (6 bases). Deletions cut 5 bases from V and 4 bases from J, with 15 bases between. The germline V gene encodes CDR1 MNHEY and CDR2 SVGEGT. The CDR3 runs 15 residues. Here the CDR3 reads CASSAGTQFYNEQFF. Written as DNA, the CDR3 is TGTGCCAGCAGTGCCGGGACTCAATTTTACAATGAGCAGTTCTTC.

The chain uses TRBV7-9 and TRBJ2-5; 9 bases map to TRBD1. The CDR3 covers 13 residues. After removal of 3 bases from V and 5 bases from J, the junction contained 1 base not matched to a gene. Germline CDR1 reads SEHNR; CDR2 reads FQNEAQ (reference sequence). CDR3 sequence (DNA): TGTGCCAGCAGCTTTGGGACAGGGGAGACCCAGTACTTC. It encodes CASSFGTGETQYF. Filled out from reference TRBV7-9 and TRBJ2-5, the complete variable domain reads DTGVSQNPRHKITKRGQNVTFRCDPISEHNRLYWYRQTLGQGPEFLTYFQNEAQLEKSRLLSDRFSAERPKGSFSTLEIQRTEQGDSAMYLCASSFGTGETQYFGPGTRLLVL.